Listed below are T cell receptor beta chains from one sample, sequenced in a study of T-cell reconstitution after alpha-beta-depleted transplantation in children. TCRdb processed the PCR reads anew with MiXCR; each CDR3 protein has one entry. The sample gives 98,000 or so distinct CDR3 sequences, roughly 6.1% of which show up once; approximately 25% is in the top ten. Specimen: PBMCs, mostly from graft donor cells, collected 360 days after TCRalphabeta/CD19-depleted stem cell transplant. These receptors all come from a male patient aged 2-15 years who had a stem cell transplant for acute lymphoblastic leukemia, so the T cells may come from the graft donor. CDR3s include the opening cysteine and the closing phenylalanine or tryptophan. Each record gives: V gene, clone size, J gene, D gene, CDR3 protein, CDR3 DNA. D genes are given only for firm matches. Expanded clones get a size class; other rows say once, few or many, or leave the size out.

V: TRBV9; size: many; J: TRBJ2-7; D: -; CDR3: CASSPTSGWHEQYF; DNA: TGTGCCAGCAGCCCCACCTCCGGCTGGCACGAGCAGTACTTC
V: TRBV7-9; size: few; J: TRBJ2-7; D: -; CDR3: CASSLAIGAEQYF; DNA: TGTGCCAGCAGCTTAGCGATTGGGGCCGAGCAGTACTTC
V: TRBV25-1; size: few; J: TRBJ1-1; D: -; CDR3: CASSELSGGTEAFF; DNA: TGTGCCAGCAGTGAATTGTCAGGTGGGACTGAAGCTTTCTTT
V: TRBV27; size: few; J: TRBJ2-1; D: TRBD2; CDR3: CASSQLRKAGGSYNEQFF; DNA: TGTGCCAGCAGTCAACTAAGAAAAGCGGGAGGCTCCTACAATGAGCAGTTCTTC
V: TRBV9; size: many; J: TRBJ2-7; D: -; CDR3: CASSVDHTSYEQYF; DNA: TGTGCCAGCAGCGTAGATCACACTTCCTACGAGCAGTACTTC
V: TRBV29-1; size: many; J: TRBJ2-5; D: TRBD1; CDR3: CSGQGRAETQYF; DNA: TGCAGCGGACAGGGGCGAGCAGAGACCCAGTACTTC
V: TRBV10-3; size: many; J: TRBJ2-2; D: -; CDR3: CAISEFKGNTGELFF; DNA: TGTGCCATCAGTGAGTTCAAGGGAAACACCGGGGAGCTGTTTTTT
V: TRBV20-1; size: -; J: TRBJ2-7; D: -; CDR3: CSARIGVIYEQYF; DNA: TGCAGTGCTAGGATCGGAGTCATCTACGAGCAGTACTTC
V: TRBV5-1; size: -; J: TRBJ2-7; D: TRBD1; CDR3: CASSPGQSGQYF; DNA: TGCGCCAGCAGCCCGGGACAGTCAGGGCAGTACTTC
V: TRBV13; size: many; J: TRBJ2-7; D: -; CDR3: CASSSEGDAPPEQYF; DNA: TGTGCCAGCAGCTCAGAGGGGGACGCTCCCCCCGAGCAGTACTTC
V: TRBV12-3/TRBV12-4; size: many; J: TRBJ2-1; D: TRBD2; CDR3: CASRLLAGDNEQFF; DNA: TGTGCCAGCAGACTACTAGCGGGAGACAATGAGCAGTTCTTC
V: TRBV20-1; size: many; J: TRBJ2-1; D: TRBD2; CDR3: CSARDGGFYNEQFF; DNA: TGCAGTGCTAGAGACGGGGGGTTCTACAATGAGCAGTTCTTC
V: TRBV9; size: many; J: TRBJ2-3; D: -; CDR3: CASSSRARTDTQYF; DNA: TGTGCCAGCAGCTCTCGGGCTAGAACAGATACGCAGTATTTT
V: TRBV4-2; size: -; J: TRBJ2-5; D: -; CDR3: CASSQTERARETQYF; DNA: TGTGCCAGCAGCCAGACAGAGCGGGCCCGGGAGACCCAGTACTTC